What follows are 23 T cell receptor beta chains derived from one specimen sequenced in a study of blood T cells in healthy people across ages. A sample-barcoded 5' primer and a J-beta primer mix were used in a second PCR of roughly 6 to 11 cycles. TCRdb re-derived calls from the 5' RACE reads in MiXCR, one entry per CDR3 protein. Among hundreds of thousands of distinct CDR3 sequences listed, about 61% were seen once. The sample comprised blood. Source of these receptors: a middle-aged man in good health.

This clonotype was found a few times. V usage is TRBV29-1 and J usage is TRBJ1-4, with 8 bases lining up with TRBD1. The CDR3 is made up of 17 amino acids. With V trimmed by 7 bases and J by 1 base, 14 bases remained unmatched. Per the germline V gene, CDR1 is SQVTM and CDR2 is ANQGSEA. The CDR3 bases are TGCAGCGCCACAGGGGGAGGGGGCGAAATAACTAATGAAAAACTGTTTTTT. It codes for CSATGGGGEITNEKLFF. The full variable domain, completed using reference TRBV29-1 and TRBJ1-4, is SAVISQKPSRDICQRGTSLTIQCQVDSQVTMMFWYRQQPGQSLTLIATANQGSEATYESGFVIDKFPISRPNLTFSTLTVSNMSPEDSSIYLCSATGGGGEITNEKLFFGSGTQLSVL.

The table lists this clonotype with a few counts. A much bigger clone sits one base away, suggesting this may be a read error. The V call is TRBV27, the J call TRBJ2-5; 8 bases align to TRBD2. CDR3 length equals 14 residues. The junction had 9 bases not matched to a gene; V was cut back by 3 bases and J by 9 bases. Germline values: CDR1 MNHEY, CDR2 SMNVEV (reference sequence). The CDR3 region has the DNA TGTGCCAGCAGTTTTGGCGGGGGGCAATGTTCCCAGTACTTC. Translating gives CASSFGGGQCSQYF.

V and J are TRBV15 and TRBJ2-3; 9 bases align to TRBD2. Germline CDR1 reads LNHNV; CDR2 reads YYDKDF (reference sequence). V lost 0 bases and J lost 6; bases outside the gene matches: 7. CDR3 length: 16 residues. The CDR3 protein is CATSRDSGGDYDTQYF. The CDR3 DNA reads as TGTGCCACCAGCAGAGATAGCGGGGGAGATTATGATACGCAGTATTTT.

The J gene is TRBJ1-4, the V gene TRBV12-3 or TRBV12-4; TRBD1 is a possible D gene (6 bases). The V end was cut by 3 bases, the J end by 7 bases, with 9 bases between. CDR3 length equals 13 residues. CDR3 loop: CASSFTGFEKLFF. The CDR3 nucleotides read TGTGCCAGCAGTTTCACAGGGTTTGAAAAACTGTTTTTT.

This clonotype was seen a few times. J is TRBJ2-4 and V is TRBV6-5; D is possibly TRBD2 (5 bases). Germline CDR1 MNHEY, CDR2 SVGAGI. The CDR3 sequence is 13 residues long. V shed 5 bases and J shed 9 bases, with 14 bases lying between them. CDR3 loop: CASSNGERAIQYF. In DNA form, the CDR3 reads TGTGCCAGCAGTAACGGGGAAAGGGCCATTCAGTACTTC.

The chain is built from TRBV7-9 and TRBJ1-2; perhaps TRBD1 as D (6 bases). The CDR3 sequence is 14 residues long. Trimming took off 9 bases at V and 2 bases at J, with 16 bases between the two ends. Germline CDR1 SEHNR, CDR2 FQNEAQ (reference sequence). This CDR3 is CASSGGGANYGYTF. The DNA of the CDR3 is TGTGCCAGTTCCGGAGGGGGGGCCAACTATGGCTACACCTTC. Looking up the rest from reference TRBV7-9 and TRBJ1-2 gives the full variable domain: DTGVSQNPRHKITKRGQNVTFRCDPISEHNRLYWYRQTLGQGPEFLTYFQNEAQLEKSRLLSDRFSAERPKGSFSTLEIQRTEQGDSAMYLCASSGGGANYGYTFGSGTRLTVV.

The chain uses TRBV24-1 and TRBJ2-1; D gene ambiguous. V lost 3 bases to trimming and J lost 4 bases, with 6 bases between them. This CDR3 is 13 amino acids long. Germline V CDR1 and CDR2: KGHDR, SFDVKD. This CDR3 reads CATSDQRYNEQFF. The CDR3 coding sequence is TGTGCCACCAGTGATCAGAGGTACAATGAGCAGTTCTTC.

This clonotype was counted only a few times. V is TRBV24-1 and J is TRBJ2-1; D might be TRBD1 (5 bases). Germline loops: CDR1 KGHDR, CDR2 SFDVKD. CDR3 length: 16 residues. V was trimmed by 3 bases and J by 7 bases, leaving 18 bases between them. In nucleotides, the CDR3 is TGTGCCACCAGTGATAACAGGAAGGGGTATAGTAATGAGCAGTTCTTC. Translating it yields CATSDNRKGYSNEQFF.

DNA for the CDR3: TGTGCCAGCAGCTTCGGACAGGCGGGGGCTCAGCCCCAGCATTTT. As protein: CASSFGQAGAQPQHF. The chain carries TRBV6-6 and TRBJ1-5, with 7 bases that match TRBD1. Germline lookup yields CDR1 MNHNY and CDR2 SVGAGI (reference sequence). The trim removed 6 bases at V and 6 bases at J, leaving 11 bases unmatched. The CDR3 spans 15 residues.

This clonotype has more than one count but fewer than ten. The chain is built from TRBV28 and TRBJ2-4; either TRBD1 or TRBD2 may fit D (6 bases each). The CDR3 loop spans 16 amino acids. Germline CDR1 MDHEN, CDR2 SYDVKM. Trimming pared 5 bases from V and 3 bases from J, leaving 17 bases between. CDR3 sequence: CASSIGQPGVKNIQYF. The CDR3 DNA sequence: TGTGCCAGCAGTATAGGACAGCCGGGGGTCAAAAACATTCAGTACTTC. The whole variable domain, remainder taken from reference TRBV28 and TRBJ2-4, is DVKVTQSSRYLVKRTGEKVFLECVQDMDHENMFWYRQDPGLGLRLIYFSYDVKMKEKGDIPEGYSVSREKKERFSLILESASTNQTSMYLCASSIGQPGVKNIQYFGAGTRLSVL.

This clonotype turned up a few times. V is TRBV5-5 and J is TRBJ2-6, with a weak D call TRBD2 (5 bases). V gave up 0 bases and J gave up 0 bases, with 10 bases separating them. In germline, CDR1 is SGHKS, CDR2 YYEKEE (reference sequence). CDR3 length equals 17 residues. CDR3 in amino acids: CASSLGTGSSGANVLTF. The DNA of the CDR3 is TGTGCCAGCAGCTTGGGCACGGGGAGCTCTGGGGCCAACGTCCTGACTTTC.

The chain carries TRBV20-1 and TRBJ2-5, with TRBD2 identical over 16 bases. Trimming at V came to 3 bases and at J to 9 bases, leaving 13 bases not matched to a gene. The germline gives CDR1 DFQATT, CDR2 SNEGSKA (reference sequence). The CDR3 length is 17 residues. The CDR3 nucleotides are TGCAGTGCTAGCCGCCGGGGACTAGCGGGAGGGATGGAGTCCCAGTACTTC. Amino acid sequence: CSASRRGLAGGMESQYF.

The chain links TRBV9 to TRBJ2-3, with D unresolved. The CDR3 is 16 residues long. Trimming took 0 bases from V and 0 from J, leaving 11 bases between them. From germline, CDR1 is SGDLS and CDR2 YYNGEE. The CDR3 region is CASSVGGSFSTDTQYF. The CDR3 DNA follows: TGTGCCAGCAGCGTAGGTGGCAGCTTTAGCACAGATACGCAGTATTTT.

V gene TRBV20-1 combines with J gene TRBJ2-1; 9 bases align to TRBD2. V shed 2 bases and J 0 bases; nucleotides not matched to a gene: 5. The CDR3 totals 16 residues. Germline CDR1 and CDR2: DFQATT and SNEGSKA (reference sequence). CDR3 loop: CSARPLAGSSYNEQFF. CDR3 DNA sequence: TGCAGTGCTAGACCCCTAGCGGGGAGCTCCTACAATGAGCAGTTCTTC.

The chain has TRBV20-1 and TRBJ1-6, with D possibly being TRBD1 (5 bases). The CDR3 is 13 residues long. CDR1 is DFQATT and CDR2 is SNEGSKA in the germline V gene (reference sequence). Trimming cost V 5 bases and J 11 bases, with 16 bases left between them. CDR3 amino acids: CSAPPTGGPPLHF. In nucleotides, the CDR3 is TGCAGTGCTCCCCCAACGGGGGGACCACCCCTCCACTTT.

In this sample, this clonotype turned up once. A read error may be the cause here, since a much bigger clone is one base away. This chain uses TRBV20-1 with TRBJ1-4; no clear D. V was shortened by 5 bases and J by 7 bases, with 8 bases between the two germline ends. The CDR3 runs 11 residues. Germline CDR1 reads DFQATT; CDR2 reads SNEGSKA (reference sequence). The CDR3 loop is CSAEASEKLFF. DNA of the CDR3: TGCAGTGCTGAGGCTAGTGAAAAACTGTTTTTT.

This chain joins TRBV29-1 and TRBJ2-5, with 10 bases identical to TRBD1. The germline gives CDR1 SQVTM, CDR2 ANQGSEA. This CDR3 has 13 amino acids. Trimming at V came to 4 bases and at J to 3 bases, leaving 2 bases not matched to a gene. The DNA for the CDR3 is TGCAGCGTTGTTGGGACAGGGGAAGAGACCCAGTACTTC. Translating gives CSVVGTGEETQYF.

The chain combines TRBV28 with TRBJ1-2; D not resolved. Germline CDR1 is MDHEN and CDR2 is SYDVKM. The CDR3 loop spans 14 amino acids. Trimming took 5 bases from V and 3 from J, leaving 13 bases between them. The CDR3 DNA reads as TGTGCCAGCAGTCCCCCAGGCTTAGACTATGGCTACACCTTC. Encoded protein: CASSPPGLDYGYTF.

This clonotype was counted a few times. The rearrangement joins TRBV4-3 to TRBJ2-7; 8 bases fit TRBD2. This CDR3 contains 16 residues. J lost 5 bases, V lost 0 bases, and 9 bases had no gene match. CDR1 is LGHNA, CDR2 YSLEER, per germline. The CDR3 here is CASSQDDGLARDEQYF. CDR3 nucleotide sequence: TGCGCCAGCAGCCAAGATGATGGACTAGCTCGGGACGAGCAGTACTTC.

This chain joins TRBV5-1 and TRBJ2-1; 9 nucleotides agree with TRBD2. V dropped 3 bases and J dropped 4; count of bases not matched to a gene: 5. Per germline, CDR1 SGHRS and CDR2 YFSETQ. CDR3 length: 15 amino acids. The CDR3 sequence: CASSSGTSWYNEQFF. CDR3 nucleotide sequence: TGCGCCAGCAGCTCCGGGACTAGCTGGTACAATGAGCAGTTCTTC.

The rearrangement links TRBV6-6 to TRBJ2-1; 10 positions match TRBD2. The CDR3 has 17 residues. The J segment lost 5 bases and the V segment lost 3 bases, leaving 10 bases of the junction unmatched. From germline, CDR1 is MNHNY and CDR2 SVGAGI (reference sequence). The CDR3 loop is CASSYAHTSGIDNEQFF. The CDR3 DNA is TGTGCCAGCAGTTATGCACATACTAGCGGGATCGACAATGAGCAGTTCTTC.

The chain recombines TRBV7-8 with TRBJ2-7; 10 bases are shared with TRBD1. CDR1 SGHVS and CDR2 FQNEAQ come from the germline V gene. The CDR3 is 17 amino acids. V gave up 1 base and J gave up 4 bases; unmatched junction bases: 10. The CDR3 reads CASSLGRRQGAKYEQYF. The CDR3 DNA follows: TGTGCCAGCAGCTTAGGGCGGAGACAGGGGGCTAAGTACGAGCAGTACTTC.

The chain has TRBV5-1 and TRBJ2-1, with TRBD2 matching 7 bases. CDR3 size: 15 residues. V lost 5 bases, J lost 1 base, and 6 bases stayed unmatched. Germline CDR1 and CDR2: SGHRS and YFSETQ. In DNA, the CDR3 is TGCGCCAGCAGTCACGGACTAGAGTCCTACAATGAGCAGTTCTTC. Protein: CASSHGLESYNEQFF.